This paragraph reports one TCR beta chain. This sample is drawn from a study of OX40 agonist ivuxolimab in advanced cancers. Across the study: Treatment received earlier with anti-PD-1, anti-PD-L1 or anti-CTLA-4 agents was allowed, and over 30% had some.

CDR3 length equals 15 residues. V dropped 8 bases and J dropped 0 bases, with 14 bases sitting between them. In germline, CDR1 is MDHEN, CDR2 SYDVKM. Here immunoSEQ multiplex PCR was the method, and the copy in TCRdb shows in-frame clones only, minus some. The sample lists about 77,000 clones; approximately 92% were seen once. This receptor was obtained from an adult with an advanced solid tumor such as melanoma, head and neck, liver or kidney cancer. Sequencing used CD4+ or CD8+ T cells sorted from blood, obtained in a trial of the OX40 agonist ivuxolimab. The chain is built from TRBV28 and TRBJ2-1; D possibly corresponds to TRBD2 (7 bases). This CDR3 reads CASLGGGFSYNEQFF. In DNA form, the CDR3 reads TGTGCCAGCTTAGGGGGGGGGTTCTCCTACAATGAGCAGTTCTTC.